Sequencing of this T cell receptor beta chain was carried out in a study of post-analysis software for immune sequencing data. Study information: Disease courses included relapsing-remitting, secondary progressive and progressive-relapsing multiple sclerosis.

cDNA libraries for TCR beta contained unique molecular identifiers. Input of about 0.9 to 10 million T cells yielded 400,000 to 550,000 cDNA molecules. TCRdb analysed the PCR reads with MiXCR anew, one entry per CDR3 protein. The sample includes approximately 730,000 distinct CDR3 sequences, roughly 50% seen only once; the top ten take 4.9%. Comments on this clonotype: As yet, its antigen is unknown.

Study outcomes and limitations: Relative to controls, patients with multiple sclerosis showed significantly lower normalized Chao1 diversity. Strong co-clustering by F measure was evident for samples that had been prepared in the same batch.

The receptor comes from a girl aged 10 to 17 with multiple sclerosis. The material sequenced was blood.

The CDR3 sequence is CASSQDDGRGYNEQFF. The CDR3 DNA reads as TGCGCCAGCAGCCAAGATGACGGGAGAGGTTACAATGAGCAGTTCTTC. This chain links TRBV4-1 with TRBJ2-1; TRBD2 might be the D (6 bases). V lost 0 bases to trimming and J lost 4 bases, with 13 bases between them. There are 16 residues in the CDR3. Germline V gene lookup returns CDR1 MGHRA and CDR2 YSYEKL.